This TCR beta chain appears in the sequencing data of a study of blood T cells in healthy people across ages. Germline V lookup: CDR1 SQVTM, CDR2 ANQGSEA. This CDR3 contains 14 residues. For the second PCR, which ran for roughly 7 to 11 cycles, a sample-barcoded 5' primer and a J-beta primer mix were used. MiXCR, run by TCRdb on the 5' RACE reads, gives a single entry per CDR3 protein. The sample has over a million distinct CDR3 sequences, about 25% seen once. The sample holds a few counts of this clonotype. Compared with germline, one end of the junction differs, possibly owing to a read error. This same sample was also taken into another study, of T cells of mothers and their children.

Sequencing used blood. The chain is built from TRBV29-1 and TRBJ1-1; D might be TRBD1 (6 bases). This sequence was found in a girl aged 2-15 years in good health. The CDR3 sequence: CSVLGQLGNTETFF. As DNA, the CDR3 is TGCAGCGTCCTAGGACAGCTCGGAAACACTGAAACTTTCTTT.